This TCR beta chain is drawn from a study of T cells in narcolepsy. About the research overall: Patients with NT1 or NT2 and healthy control donors were enrolled. Findings of the study overall: Autoreactive HCRT-specific and TRIB2-specific clonotypes were marked in same-patient CSF-versus-blood CD4+ comparisons. Autoreactive clonotypes reportedly recurred in blood of same and different patients, not controls.

Of note for this clone: Its antigen is as yet unknown.

Clones were sequenced by immunoSEQ multiplex PCR, and TCRdb holds only the in-frame ones, with some missing. The sample carries 36,000 or so clones, roughly 87% recorded once. The receptor comes from a human donor with narcolepsy. Sequences were obtained from CD45RA- memory CD4+ T cells from PBMCs.

CDR3 sequence: CASGPSWYEQFF. The CDR3 region has the DNA TGTGCTAGTGGTCCGTCTTGGTACGAGCAGTTCTTC. The chain joins TRBV12-5 to TRBJ2-1; D is uncertain. Trimming took off 5 bases at V and 10 bases at J, with 12 bases between the two ends. CDR1 and CDR2 (germline): LGHNT, FRNRAP. The CDR3 spans 12 residues. Full variable domain (outside the CDR3, taken from reference TRBV12-5 and TRBJ2-1): DARVTQTPRHKVTEMGQEVTMRCQPILGHNTVFWYRQTMMQGLELLAYFRNRAPLDDSGMPKDRFSAEMPDATLATLKIQPSEPRDSAVYFCASGPSWYEQFFGPGTRLTVL.